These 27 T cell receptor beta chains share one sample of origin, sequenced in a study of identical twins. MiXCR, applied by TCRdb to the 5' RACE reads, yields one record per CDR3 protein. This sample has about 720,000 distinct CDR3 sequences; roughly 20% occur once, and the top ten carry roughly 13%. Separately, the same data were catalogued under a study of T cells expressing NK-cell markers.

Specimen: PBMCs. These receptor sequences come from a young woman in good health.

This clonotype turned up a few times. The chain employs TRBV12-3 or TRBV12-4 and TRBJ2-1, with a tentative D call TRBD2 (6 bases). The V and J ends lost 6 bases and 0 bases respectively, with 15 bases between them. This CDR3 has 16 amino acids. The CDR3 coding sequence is TGTGCCAGCAGCCTTAGCGGAAAGAGCTCCTACAATGAGCAGTTCTTC. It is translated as CASSLSGKSSYNEQFF.

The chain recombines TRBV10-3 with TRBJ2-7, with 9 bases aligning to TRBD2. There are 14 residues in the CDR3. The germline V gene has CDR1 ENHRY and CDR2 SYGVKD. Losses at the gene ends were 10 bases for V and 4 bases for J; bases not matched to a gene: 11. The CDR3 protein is CATLPSGDLYEQYF. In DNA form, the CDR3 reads TGTGCCACCCTACCTAGCGGGGATTTATACGAGCAGTACTTC.

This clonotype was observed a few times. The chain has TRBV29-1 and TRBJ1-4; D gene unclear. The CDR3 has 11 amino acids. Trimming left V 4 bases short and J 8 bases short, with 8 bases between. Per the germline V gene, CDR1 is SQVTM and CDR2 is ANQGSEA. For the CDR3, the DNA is TGCAGCGTTGGTCTAGGAGAAAAACTGTTTTTT. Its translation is CSVGLGEKLFF.

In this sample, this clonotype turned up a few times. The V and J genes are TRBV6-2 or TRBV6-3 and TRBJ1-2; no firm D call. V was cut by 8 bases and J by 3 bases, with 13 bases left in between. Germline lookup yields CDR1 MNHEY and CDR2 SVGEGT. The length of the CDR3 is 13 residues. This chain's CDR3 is CASRNTTYYGYTF. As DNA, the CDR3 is TGTGCCAGCCGAAACACAACTTACTATGGCTACACCTTC.

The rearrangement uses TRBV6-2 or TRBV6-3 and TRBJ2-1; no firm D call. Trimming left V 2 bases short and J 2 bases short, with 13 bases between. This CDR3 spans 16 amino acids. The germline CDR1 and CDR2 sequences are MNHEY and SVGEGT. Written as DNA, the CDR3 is TGTGCCAGCAGTTACGTTGCCACCACCACCTACAATGAGCAGTTCTTC. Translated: CASSYVATTTYNEQFF.

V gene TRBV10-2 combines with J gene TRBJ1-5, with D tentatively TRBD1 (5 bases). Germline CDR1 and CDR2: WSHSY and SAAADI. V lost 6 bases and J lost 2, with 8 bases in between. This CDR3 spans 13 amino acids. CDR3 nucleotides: TGCGCCAGCAGAGGACACGGCAATCAGCCCCAGCATTTT. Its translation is CASRGHGNQPQHF.

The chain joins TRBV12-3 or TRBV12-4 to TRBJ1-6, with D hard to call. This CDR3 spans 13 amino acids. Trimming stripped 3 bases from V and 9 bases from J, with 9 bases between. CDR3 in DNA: TGTGCCAGCAGTTTTAGGAGGGCTTCACCCCTCCACTTT. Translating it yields CASSFRRASPLHF.

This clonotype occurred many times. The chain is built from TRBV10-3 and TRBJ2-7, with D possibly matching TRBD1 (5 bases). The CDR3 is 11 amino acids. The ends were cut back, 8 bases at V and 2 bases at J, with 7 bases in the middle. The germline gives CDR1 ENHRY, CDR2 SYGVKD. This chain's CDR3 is CAIGQTYEQYF. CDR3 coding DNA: TGTGCCATCGGACAAACCTACGAGCAGTACTTC.

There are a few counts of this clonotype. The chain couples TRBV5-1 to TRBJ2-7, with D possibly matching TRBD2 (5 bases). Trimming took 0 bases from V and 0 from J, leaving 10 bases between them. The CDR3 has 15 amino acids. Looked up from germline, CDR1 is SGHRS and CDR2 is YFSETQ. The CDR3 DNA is TGCGCCAGCAGCTTGGTCCGGGAAAGCTCCTACGAGCAGTACTTC. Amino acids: CASSLVRESSYEQYF.

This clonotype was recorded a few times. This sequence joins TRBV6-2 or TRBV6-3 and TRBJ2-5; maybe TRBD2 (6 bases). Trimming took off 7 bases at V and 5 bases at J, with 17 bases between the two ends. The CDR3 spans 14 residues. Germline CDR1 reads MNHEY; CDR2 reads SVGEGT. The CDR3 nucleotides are TGTGCCAGCACCCCGAGGAGGGATCGGGAGACCCAGTACTTC. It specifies CASTPRRDRETQYF.

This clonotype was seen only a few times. CDR3 region: CAIGGQGNTEAFF. CDR3 in DNA: TGTGCCATCGGGGGACAGGGGAACACTGAAGCTTTCTTT. The chain is built from TRBV10-3 and TRBJ1-1; 9 nucleotides agree with TRBD1. This CDR3 has 13 amino acids. Germline V gives CDR1 ENHRY, CDR2 SYGVKD. V was pared by 8 bases and J by 1 base, with 2 bases of the junction left unmatched.

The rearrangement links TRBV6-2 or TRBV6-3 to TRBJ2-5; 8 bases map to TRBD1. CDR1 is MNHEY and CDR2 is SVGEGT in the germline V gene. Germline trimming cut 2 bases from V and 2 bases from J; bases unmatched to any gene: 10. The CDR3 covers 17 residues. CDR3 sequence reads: CASSYPHGDRQQETQYF. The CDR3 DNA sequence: TGTGCCAGCAGTTACCCCCATGGGGACAGGCAACAAGAGACCCAGTACTTC.

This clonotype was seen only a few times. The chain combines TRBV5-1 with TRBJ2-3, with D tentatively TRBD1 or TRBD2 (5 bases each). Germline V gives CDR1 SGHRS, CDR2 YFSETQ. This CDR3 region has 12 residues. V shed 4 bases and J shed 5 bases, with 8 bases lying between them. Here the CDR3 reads CASSQGEDTQYF. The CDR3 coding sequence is TGCGCCAGCAGCCAGGGAGAAGATACGCAGTATTTT.

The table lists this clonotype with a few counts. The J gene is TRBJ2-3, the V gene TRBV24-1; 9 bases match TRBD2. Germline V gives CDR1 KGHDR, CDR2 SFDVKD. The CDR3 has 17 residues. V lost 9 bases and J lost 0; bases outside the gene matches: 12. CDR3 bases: TGTGCCACCTCACGAGGTAGCGGGAGTTATAGCACAGATACGCAGTATTTT. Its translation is CATSRGSGSYSTDTQYF.

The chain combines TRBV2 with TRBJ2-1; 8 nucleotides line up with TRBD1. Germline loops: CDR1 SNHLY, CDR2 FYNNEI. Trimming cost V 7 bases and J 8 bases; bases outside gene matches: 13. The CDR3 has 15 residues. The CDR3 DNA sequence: TGTGCCAGCACCCAGGGACAGGACTATTTCGATGAGCAGTTCTTC. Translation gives CASTQGQDYFDEQFF. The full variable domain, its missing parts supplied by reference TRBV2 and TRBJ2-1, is EPEVTQTPSHQVTQMGQEVILRCVPISNHLYFYWYRQILGQKVEFLVSFYNNEISEKSEIFDDQFSVERPDGSNFTLKIRSTKLEDSAMYFCASTQGQDYFDEQFFGPGTRLTVL.

In DNA, the CDR3 is TGCAGTGGTGCCAGGGGGGTTTCGGGGCAGTACTTC. Translating it yields CSGARGVSGQYF. The chain joins TRBV20-1 to TRBJ2-7, with D possibly TRBD1 on 7 matching bases. The CDR3 has 12 residues. Germline V gives CDR1 DFQATT, CDR2 SNEGSKA (reference sequence). Trimming stripped 7 bases from V and 9 bases from J, with 19 bases between.

CDR3: CASQATQDSPLHF. CDR3 DNA sequence: TGCGCCAGCCAAGCAACACAGGATTCACCCCTCCACTTT. The gene calls are TRBV5-1 and TRBJ1-6; perhaps TRBD1 as D (5 bases). Trimming pared 7 bases from V and 8 bases from J, leaving 13 bases between. The CDR3 contains 13 residues. Germline lookup yields CDR1 SGHRS and CDR2 YFSETQ.

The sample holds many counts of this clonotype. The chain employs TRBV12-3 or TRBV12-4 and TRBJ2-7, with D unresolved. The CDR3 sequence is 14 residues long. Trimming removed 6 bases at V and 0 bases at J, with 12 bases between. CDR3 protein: CASRIRETSYEQYF. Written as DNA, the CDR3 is TGTGCCAGCAGAATTCGAGAGACCTCCTACGAGCAGTACTTC.

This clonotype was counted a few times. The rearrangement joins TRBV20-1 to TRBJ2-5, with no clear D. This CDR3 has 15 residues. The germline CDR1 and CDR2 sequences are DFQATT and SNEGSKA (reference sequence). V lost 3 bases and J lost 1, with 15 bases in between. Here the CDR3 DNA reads TGCAGTGCTAGGCGAAAGGGTCAGCCCCAAGAGACCCAGTACTTC. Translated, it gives CSARRKGQPQETQYF.

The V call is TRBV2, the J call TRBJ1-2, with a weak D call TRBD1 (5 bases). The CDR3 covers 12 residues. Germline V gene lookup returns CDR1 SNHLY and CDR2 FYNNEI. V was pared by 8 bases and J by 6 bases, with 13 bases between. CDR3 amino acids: CASGIGGDGYTF. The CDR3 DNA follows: TGTGCCAGCGGGATTGGGGGGGATGGCTACACCTTC.

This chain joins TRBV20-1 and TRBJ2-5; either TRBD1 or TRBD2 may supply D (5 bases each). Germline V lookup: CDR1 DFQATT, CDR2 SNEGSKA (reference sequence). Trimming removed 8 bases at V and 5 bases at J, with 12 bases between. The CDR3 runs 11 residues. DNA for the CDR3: TGCAGTCTTTTGGGGGTGGAGACCCAGTACTTC. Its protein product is CSLLGVETQYF.

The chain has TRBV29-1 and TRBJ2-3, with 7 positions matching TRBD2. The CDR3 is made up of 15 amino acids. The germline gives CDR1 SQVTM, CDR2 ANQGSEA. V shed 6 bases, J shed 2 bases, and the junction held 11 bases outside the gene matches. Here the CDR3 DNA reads TGCAGCGTCACCTCATTGGGGGGGTCCACAGATACGCAGTATTTT. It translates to CSVTSLGGSTDTQYF.

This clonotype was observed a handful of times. CDR3 protein: CASSSRGGRRNEQFF. The CDR3 DNA reads as TGTGCCAGCAGTTCGAGGGGCGGGAGGAGAAATGAGCAGTTCTTC. V gene TRBV12-3 or TRBV12-4 combines with J gene TRBJ2-1; TRBD2 matches at 8 bases. V lost 4 bases, J lost 7 bases, and 9 bases stayed unmatched. The CDR3 covers 15 residues.

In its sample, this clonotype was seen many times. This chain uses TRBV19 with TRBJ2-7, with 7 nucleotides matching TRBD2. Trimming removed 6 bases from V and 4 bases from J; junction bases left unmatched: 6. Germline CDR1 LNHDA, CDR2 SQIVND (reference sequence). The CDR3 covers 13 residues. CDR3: CASSETSRYEQYF. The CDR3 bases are TGTGCCAGTAGCGAGACTAGCAGGTACGAGCAGTACTTC. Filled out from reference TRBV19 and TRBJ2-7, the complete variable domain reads DGGITQSPKYLFRKEGQNVTLSCEQNLNHDAMYWYRQDPGQGLRLIYYSQIVNDFQKGDIAEGYSVSREKKESFPLTVTSAQKNPTAFYLCASSETSRYEQYFGPGTRLTVT.

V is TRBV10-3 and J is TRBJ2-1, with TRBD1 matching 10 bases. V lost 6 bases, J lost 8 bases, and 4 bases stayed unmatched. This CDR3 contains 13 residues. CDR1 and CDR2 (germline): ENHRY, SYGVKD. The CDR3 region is CAIRTGGMYEQFF. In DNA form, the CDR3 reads TGTGCCATCAGGACAGGGGGCATGTATGAGCAGTTCTTC.

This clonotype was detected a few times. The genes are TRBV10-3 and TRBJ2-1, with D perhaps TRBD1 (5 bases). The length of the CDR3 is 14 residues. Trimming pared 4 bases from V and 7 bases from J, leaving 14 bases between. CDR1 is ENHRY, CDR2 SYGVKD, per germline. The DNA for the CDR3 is TGTGCCATCAGTGGGTCCCAAGACAGAAATGAGCAGTTCTTC. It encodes CAISGSQDRNEQFF.

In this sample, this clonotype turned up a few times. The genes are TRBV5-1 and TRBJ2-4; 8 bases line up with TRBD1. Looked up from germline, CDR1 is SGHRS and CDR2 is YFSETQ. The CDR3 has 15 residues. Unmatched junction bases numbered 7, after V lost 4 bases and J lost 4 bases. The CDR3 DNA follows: TGCGCCAGCAGCGACCTAGACAGGGGTAAAAACATTCAGTACTTC. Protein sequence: CASSDLDRGKNIQYF. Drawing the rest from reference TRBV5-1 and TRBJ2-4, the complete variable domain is KAGVTQTPRYLIKTRGQQVTLSCSPISGHRSVSWYQQTPGQGLQFLFEYFSETQRNKGNFPGRFSGRQFSNSRSEMNVSTLELGDSALYLCASSDLDRGKNIQYFGAGTRLSVL.